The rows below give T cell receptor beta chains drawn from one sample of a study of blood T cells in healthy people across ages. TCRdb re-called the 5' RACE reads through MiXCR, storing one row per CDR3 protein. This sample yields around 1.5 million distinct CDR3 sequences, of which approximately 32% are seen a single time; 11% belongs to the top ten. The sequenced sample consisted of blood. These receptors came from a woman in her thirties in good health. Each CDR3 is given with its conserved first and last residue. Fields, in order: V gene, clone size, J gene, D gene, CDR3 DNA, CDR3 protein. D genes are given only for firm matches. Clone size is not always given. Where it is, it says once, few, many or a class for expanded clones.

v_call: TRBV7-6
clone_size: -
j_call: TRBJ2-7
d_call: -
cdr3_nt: TGTGCCAGCAACTCCGATGGTGGATACGAGCAGTACTTC
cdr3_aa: CASNSDGGYEQYF

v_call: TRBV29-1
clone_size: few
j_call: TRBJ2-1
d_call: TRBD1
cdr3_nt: TGCAGCGTAGAATCAGGGGGCTCACGAGAGCAGTTCTTC
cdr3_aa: CSVESGGSREQFF

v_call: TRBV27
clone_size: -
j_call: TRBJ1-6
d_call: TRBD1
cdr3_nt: TGTGCCAGCAGGTACAGGGGGGTTGGTTCACCCCTCCACTTT
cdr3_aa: CASRYRGVGSPLHF

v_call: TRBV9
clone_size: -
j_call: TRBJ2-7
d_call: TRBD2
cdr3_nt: TGTGCCGGCAGCGAGGGGTGGACTAGCGGGAGGCCCGAGCAGTACTTC
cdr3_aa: CAGSEGWTSGRPEQYF

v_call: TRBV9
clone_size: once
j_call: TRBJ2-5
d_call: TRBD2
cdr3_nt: TGTGCCAGCAGCGTAGGTAGCGGGAGGGCCCAAGAGACCCAGTACTTC
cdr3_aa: CASSVGSGRAQETQYF

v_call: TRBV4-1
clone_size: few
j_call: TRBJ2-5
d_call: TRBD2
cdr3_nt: TGCGCCAGCAGCCAGGTAGGACTAGCGGCTCAAGAGACCCAGTACTTC
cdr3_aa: CASSQVGLAAQETQYF

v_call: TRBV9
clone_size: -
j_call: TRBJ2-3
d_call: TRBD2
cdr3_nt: TGTGCCAGCAGCGTAGGATGGGGCGGGGGGGCCCCAGCAGATACGCAGTATTTT
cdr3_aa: CASSVGWGGGAPADTQYF

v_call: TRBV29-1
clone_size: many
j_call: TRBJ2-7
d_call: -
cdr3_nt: TGCAGCGCAGCGGAGGGGTACGAGCAGTACTTC
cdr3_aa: CSAAEGYEQYF

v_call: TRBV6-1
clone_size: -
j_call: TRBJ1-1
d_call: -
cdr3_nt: TGTGCCAGCAGACTCAAAGTGAACACTGAAGCTTTCTTT
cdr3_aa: CASRLKVNTEAFF

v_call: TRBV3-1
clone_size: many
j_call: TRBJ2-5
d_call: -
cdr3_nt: TGTGCCAGCAGCCAAGATTGGTCGGCAGGGCAAGAGACCCAGTACTTC
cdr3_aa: CASSQDWSAGQETQYF

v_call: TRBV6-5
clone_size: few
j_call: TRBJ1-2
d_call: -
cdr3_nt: TGTGCCAGCAGAGGACGAGGGAGTGTGAACTATGGCTACACCTTC
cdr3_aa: CASRGRGSVNYGYTF

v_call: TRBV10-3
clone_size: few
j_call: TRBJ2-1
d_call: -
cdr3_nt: TGTGCCACCCGCTACAATGAGCAGTTCTTC
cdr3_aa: CATRYNEQFF

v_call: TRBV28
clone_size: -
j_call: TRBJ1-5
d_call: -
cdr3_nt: TGTGCCAGCAGGTCCAGGGGAGGAGGCAATCAGCCCCAGCATTTT
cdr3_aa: CASRSRGGGNQPQHF

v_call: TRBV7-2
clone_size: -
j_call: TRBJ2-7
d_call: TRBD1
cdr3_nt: TGTGCCAGCATCATACAGGGGCCCGCCTACGAGCAGTACTTC
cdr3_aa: CASIIQGPAYEQYF

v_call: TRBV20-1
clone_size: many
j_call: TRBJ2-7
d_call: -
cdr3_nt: TGCAGTGCTAGAGCTGGGTCGGGCTCGACCTACGAGCAGTACTTC
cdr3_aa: CSARAGSGSTYEQYF

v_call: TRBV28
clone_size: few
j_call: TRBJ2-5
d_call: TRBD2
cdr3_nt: TGTGCCAGCAGCGGGAGGATACAAGAGACCCAGTACTTC
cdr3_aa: CASSGRIQETQYF

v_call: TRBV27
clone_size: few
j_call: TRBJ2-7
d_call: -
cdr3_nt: TGTGCCAGCAGTTGGGCCTCACAGGGCTACGAGCAGTACTTC
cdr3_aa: CASSWASQGYEQYF

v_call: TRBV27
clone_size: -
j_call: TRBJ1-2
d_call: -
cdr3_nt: TGTGCCAGCAGTCACCTCGGGACGGGTAACTATGGCTACACCTTC
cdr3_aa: CASSHLGTGNYGYTF

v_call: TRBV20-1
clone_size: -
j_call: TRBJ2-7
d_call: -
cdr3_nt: TGCAGTGCTAGAGAGGAAGGGCTCCTTGCCTACGAGCAGTACTTC
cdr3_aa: CSAREEGLLAYEQYF

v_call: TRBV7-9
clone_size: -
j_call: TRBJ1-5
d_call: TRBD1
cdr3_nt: TGTGCCAGCAGCAGACAGGGAGATAGCAATCAGCCCCAGCATTTT
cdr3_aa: CASSRQGDSNQPQHF

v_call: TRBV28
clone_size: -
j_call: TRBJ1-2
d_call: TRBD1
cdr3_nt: TGTGCCAGCAGCCGGGCTATGGGGGACAGGGCTAGAGGCTACACCTTC
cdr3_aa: CASSRAMGDRARGYTF

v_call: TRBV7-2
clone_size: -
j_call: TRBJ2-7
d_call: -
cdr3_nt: TGTGCCAGCAGACTGGGACAATACTACGAGCAGTACTTC
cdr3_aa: CASRLGQYYEQYF

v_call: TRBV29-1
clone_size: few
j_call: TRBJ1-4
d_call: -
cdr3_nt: TGCAGCGTTGCAGCGGGAATGGGAAAACTGTTTTTT
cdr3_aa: CSVAAGMGKLFF

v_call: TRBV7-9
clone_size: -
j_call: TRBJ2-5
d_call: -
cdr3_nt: TGTGCCAGCAGCAAAGGGACGGGACACCAAGAGACCCAGTACTTC
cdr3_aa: CASSKGTGHQETQYF

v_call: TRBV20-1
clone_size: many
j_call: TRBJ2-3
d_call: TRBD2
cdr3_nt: TGCAGTCCCGCTAGCGGGTCCCCCGGCCCAGATACGCAGTATTTT
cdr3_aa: CSPASGSPGPDTQYF

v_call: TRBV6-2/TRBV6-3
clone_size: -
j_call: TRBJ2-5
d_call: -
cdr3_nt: TGTGCCAGCAGGGATACTAAAGAGACCCAGTACTTC
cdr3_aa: CASRDTKETQYF

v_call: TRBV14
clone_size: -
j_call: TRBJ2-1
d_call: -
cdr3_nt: TGTGCCAGCAGCCAAGACGGGCATCTTAAGGGCTACAATGAGCAGTTCTTC
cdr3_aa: CASSQDGHLKGYNEQFF

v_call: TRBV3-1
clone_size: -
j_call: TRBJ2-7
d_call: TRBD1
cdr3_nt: TGTGCCAGCAGCCAAGACCCTATGGCGACAGGGGCCTACGAGCAGTACTTC
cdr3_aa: CASSQDPMATGAYEQYF

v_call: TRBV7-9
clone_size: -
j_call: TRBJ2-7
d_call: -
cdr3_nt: TGTGCCAGCAGCTCTAAACGTGGCTACGAGCAGTACTTC
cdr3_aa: CASSSKRGYEQYF

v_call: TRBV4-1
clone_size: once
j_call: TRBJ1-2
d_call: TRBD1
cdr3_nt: TGCGCCAGTCCAAGAGTGGACAGGGTAAACTATGGCTACACCTTC
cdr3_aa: CASPRVDRVNYGYTF

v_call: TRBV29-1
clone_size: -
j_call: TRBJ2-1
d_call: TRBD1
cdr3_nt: TGCAGCGTCCACGGGACAGCTCAAGAGACCCAGTTCTTC
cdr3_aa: CSVHGTAQETQFF